These 8 T cell receptor beta chains share one sample of origin, sequenced in a study of response to subunit inactivated influenza vaccine. MiXCR, run by TCRdb on the RT-PCR reads, gives a single entry per CDR3 protein. The data hold 560,000 or so distinct CDR3 sequences, with 7.5% to 8.5% observed a single time. Sequenced material: PBMCs from blood, taken approximately 25 months after vaccination. These receptors originate from a man aged 50-75 years who received an inactivated influenza vaccine.

This clonotype appeared once. This may be a read error: a much more frequent sequence differs by one nucleotide. It is likely a read error, because the conserved phenylalanine at the end of the CDR3 is missing. The genes are TRBV20-1 and TRBJ2-3; D is unclear. V shed 0 bases and J shed 4 bases, with 11 bases lying between them. CDR1 DFQATT and CDR2 SNEGSKA come from the germline V gene (reference sequence). The length of the CDR3 is 14 residues. The CDR3: CSARDRSGPDTQYS. DNA for the CDR3: TGCAGTGCTAGAGATCGGAGTGGGCCAGATACGCAGTATTCT.

This clonotype was recorded at least ten times. The chain has TRBV15 and TRBJ1-5; a weak D match, TRBD1 (5 bases). This CDR3 spans 12 amino acids. V was pared by 6 bases and J by 6 bases, with 9 bases between. The germline gives CDR1 LNHNV, CDR2 YYDKDF (reference sequence). CDR3 in amino acids: CATSLGAQPQHF. CDR3 in DNA: TGTGCCACCAGTCTAGGGGCTCAGCCCCAGCATTTT.

This clonotype occurred a few times. This chain links TRBV30 with TRBJ1-1; possible D gene TRBD1, 6 bases. Deletions cut 3 bases from V and 2 bases from J, with 16 bases between. The CDR3 contains 15 residues. The germline gives CDR1 GTSNPN, CDR2 SVGIG (reference sequence). The CDR3 coding sequence is TGTGCCTGGAGCATAGTGGGGGCCTATAACACTGAAGCTTTCTTT. Its protein is CAWSIVGAYNTEAFF.

This clonotype was seen many times. Here the CDR3 reads CASSQVGATLAKNIQYF. In nucleotides, the CDR3 is TGCGCCAGCAGCCAAGTTGGTGCGACCCTAGCCAAAAACATTCAGTACTTC. V and J are TRBV4-1 and TRBJ2-4; no clear D gene. V dropped 1 base and J dropped 0 bases, with 13 bases sitting between them. CDR3 length: 17 amino acids. CDR1 and CDR2 (germline): MGHRA, YSYEKL.

This clonotype appeared a few times. The chain uses TRBV19 and TRBJ2-5; TRBD1 agrees at 8 bases. In germline, CDR1 is LNHDA, CDR2 SQIVND (reference sequence). J gave up 0 bases and V 4 bases, and 10 bases lay outside the gene matches. The CDR3 runs to 17 residues. This CDR3 is CASSTGTGWSYQETQYF. The CDR3 DNA sequence: TGTGCCAGTAGTACAGGGACAGGATGGTCTTACCAAGAGACCCAGTACTTC.

This clonotype was seen many times. The chain combines TRBV12-3 or TRBV12-4 with TRBJ2-3; the D gene is possibly TRBD1 (6 bases). Trimming removed 6 bases from V and 10 bases from J, with 14 bases in between. The CDR3 has 12 amino acids. The CDR3 sequence: CASSPSQGSQYF. The CDR3 coding sequence is TGTGCCAGCAGCCCAAGTCAGGGGTCGCAGTATTTT.

V usage is TRBV5-1 and J usage is TRBJ2-1; D assignment may be TRBD1 or TRBD2 (5 bases each). V lost 4 bases and J 10 bases, leaving 15 bases between the germline ends. Germline V lookup: CDR1 SGHRS, CDR2 YFSETQ. This CDR3 is built from 13 residues. CDR3 residues: CASSVGWGLEQFF. CDR3 bases: TGCGCCAGCAGCGTTGGGTGGGGGTTGGAGCAGTTCTTC.

CDR3: CASRPSRGGRYEQYF. The CDR3, as DNA: TGTGCCAGCAGACCGAGTAGGGGGGGCCGATACGAGCAGTACTTC. The rearrangement joins TRBV7-2 to TRBJ2-7; D possibly corresponds to TRBD2 (7 bases). Looked up from germline, CDR1 is SGHTA and CDR2 is FQGNSA. The CDR3 is 15 amino acids. V gave up 6 bases and J gave up 4 bases, with 19 bases separating them.